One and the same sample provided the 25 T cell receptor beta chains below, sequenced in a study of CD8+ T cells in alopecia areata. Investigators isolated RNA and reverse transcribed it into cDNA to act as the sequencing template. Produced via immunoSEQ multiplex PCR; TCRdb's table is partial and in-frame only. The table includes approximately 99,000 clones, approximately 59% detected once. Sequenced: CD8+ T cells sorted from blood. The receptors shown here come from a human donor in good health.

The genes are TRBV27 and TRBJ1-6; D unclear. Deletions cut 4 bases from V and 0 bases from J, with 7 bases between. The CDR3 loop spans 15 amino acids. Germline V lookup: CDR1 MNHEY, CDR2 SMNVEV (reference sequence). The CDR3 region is CASSSASSYNSPLHF. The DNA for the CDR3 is TGTGCCAGCAGTTCGGCCAGCTCCTATAATTCACCCCTCCACTTT.

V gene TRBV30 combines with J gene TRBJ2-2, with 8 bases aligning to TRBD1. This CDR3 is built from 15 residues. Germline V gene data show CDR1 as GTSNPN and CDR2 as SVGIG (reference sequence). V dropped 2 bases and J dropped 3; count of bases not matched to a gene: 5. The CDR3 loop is CAWSRQGAYTGELFF. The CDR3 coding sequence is TGTGCCTGGAGTAGGCAGGGGGCCTACACCGGGGAGCTGTTTTTT.

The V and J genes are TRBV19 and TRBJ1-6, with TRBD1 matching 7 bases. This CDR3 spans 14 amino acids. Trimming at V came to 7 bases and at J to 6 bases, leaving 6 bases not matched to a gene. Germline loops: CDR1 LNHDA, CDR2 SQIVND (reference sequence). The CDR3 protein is CASTLQGPNSPLHF. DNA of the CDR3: TGTGCCAGTACCTTACAGGGGCCTAATTCACCCCTCCACTTT. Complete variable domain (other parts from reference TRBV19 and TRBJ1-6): DGGITQSPKYLFRKEGQNVTLSCEQNLNHDAMYWYRQDPGQGLRLIYYSQIVNDFQKGDIAEGYSVSREKKESFPLTVTSAQKNPTAFYLCASTLQGPNSPLHFGNGTRLTVT.

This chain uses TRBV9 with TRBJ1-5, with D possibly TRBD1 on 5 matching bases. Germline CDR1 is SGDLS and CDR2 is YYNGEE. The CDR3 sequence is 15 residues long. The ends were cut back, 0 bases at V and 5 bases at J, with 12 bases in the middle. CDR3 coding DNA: TGTGCCAGCAGCGTAGGCGACAGCCGGCATCAGCCCCAGCATTTT. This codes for CASSVGDSRHQPQHF.

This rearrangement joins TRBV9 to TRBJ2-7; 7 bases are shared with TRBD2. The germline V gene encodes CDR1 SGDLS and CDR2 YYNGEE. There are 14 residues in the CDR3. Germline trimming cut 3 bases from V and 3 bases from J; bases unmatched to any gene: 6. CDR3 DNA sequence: TGTGCCAGCAGCGCCGGGGGGACGGACTACGAGCAGTACTTC. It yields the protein CASSAGGTDYEQYF.

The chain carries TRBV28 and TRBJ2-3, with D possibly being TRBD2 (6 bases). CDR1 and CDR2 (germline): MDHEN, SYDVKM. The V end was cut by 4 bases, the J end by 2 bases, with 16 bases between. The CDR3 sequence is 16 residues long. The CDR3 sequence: CASSSPLTGDTDTQYF. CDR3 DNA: TGTGCCAGCAGTTCCCCGTTAACGGGGGACACAGATACGCAGTATTTT.

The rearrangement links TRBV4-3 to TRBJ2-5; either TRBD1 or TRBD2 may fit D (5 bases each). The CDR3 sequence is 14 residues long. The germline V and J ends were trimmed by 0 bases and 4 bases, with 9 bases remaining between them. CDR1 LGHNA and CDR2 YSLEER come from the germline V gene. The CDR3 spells CASSQDKGTETQYF. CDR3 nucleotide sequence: TGCGCCAGCAGCCAAGATAAGGGGACAGAGACCCAGTACTTC.

The CDR3 loop reads CASSWGTSGPTGELFF. The DNA of the CDR3 is TGTGCCAGCAGCTGGGGGACCTCGGGCCCCACCGGGGAGCTGTTTTTT. The chain carries TRBV5-6 and TRBJ2-2, with D perhaps TRBD1 or TRBD2 (5 bases each). Per the germline V gene, CDR1 is SGHDT and CDR2 is YYEEEE. This CDR3 is 16 amino acids long. V lost 3 bases and J lost 4, with 16 bases in between.

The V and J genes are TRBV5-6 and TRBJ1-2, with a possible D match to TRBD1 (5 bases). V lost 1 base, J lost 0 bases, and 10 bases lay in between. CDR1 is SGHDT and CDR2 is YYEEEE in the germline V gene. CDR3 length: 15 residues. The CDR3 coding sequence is TGTGCCAGCAGCTTGACAGGATATGCTAACTATGGCTACACCTTC. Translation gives CASSLTGYANYGYTF.

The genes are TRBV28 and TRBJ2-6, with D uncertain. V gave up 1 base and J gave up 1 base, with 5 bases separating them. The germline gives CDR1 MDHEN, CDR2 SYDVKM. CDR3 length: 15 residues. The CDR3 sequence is CASSLYLSGANVLTF. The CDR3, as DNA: TGTGCCAGCAGTTTATACCTGTCTGGGGCCAACGTCCTGACTTTC.

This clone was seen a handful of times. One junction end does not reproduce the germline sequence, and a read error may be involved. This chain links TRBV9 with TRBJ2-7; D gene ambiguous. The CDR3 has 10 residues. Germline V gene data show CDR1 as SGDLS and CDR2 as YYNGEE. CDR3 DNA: TGTGCCAGCAGCGTAGACGAGCAGGCCTTC. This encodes CASSVDEQAF. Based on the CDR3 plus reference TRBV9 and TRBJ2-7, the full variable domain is DSGVTQTPKHLITATGQRVTLRCSPRSGDLSVYWYQQSLDQGLQFLIQYYNGEERAKGNILERFSAQQFPDLHSELNLSSLELGDSALYFCASSVDEQAFGPGTRLTVT.

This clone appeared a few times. CDR3 nucleotide sequence: TGTGCCAGCAGCCCTAGCGGGGGCCAAGAGACCCAGTACTTC. This translates into CASSPSGGQETQYF. The chain carries TRBV7-3 and TRBJ2-5; TRBD2 agrees at 10 bases. V trimming: 5 bases; J trimming: 1 base; junction bases outside the gene matches: 1. This CDR3 is built from 14 residues. Germline CDR1 is SGHTA and CDR2 is FQGTGA.

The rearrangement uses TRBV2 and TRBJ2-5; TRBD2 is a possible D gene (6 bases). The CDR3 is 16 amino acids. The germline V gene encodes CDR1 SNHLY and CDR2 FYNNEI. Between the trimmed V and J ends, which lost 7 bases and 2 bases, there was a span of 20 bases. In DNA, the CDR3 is TGTGCCAGCACCCACTTTCCCGGGACTGATCAAGAGACCCAGTACTTC. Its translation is CASTHFPGTDQETQYF.

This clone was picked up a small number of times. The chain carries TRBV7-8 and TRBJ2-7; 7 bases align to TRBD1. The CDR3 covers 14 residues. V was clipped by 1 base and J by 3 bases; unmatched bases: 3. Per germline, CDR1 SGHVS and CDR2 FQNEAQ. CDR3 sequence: CASSLDNRGYEQYF. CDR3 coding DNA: TGTGCCAGCAGCTTAGATAACAGGGGCTACGAGCAGTACTTC.

The CDR3 reads CASRPGQGGSPKLFF. Written as DNA, the CDR3 is TGTGCCAGCCGTCCCGGACAGGGTGGTTCGCCGAAACTGTTTTTT. The chain carries TRBV2 and TRBJ1-4; 8 bases are shared with TRBD1. Germline CDR1 and CDR2: SNHLY and FYNNEI. Trimming cost V 8 bases and J 11 bases; bases outside gene matches: 16. This CDR3 has 15 residues.

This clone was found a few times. Here the CDR3 reads CASSEGWKNNQPQHF. In DNA form, the CDR3 reads TGTGCCAGCAGTGAAGGATGGAAAAATAATCAGCCCCAGCATTTT. The chain employs TRBV6-1 and TRBJ1-5, with no clear D. Trimming removed 1 base at V and 4 bases at J, with 11 bases between. CDR3 length: 15 residues. The germline V gene has CDR1 MNHNS and CDR2 SASEGT.

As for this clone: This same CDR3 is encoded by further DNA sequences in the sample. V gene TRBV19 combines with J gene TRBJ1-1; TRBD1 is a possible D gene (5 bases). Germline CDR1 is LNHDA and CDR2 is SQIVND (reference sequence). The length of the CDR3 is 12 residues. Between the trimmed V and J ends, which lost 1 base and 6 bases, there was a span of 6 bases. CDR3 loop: CASSIGGAEAFF. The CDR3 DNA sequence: TGTGCCAGTAGTATAGGGGGGGCTGAAGCTTTCTTT.

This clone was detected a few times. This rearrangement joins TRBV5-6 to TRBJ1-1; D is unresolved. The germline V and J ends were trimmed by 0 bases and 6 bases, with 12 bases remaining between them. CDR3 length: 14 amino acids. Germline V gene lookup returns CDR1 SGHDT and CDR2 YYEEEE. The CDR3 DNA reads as TGTGCCAGCAGCTTGGGGCAAGGGAGCCCTGAAGCTTTCTTT. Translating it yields CASSLGQGSPEAFF.

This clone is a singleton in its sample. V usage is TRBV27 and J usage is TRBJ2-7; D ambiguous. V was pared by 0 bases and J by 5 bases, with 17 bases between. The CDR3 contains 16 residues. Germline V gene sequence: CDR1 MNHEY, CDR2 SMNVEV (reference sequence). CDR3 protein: CASSLSHIPWPHEQYF. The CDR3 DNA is TGTGCCAGCAGTTTATCGCATATCCCCTGGCCCCACGAGCAGTACTTC.

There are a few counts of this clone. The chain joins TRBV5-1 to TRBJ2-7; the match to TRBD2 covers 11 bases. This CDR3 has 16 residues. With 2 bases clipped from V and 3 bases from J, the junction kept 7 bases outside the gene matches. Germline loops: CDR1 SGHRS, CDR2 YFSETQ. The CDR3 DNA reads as TGCGCCAGCAGCTTAGGGACTAGCGGACCGATCTACGAGCAGTACTTC. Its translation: CASSLGTSGPIYEQYF. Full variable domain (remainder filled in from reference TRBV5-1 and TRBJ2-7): KAGVTQTPRYLIKTRGQQVTLSCSPISGHRSVSWYQQTPGQGLQFLFEYFSETQRNKGNFPGRFSGRQFSNSRSEMNVSTLELGDSALYLCASSLGTSGPIYEQYFGPGTRLTVT.

CDR3 nucleotides: TGTGCCAGCAGCGACGGGACGGATAATCAGCCCCAGCATTTT. This gives the protein CASSDGTDNQPQHF. The rearrangement links TRBV9 to TRBJ1-5; maybe TRBD1 (5 bases). This CDR3 has 14 amino acids. Per germline, CDR1 SGDLS and CDR2 YYNGEE. V lost 3 bases and J lost 4, with 11 bases in between.

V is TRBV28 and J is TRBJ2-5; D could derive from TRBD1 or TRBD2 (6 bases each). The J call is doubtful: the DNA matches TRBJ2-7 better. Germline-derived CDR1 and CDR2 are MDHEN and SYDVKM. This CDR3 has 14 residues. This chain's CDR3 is CASSFESGGLEQYF. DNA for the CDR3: TGTGCCAGCAGTTTCGAGTCTGGGGGGCTCGAGCAGTACTTC.

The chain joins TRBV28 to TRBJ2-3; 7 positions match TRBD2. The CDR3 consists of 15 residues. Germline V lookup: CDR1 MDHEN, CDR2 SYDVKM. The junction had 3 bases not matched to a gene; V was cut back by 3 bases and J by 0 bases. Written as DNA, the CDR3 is TGTGCCAGCAGTTTCCTAGCGGTCAGCACAGATACGCAGTATTTT. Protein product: CASSFLAVSTDTQYF.

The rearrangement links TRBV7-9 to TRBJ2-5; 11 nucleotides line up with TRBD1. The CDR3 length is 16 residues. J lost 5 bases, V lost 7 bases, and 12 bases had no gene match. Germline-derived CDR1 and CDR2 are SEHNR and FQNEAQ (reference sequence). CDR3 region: CASTELRTGGRETQYF. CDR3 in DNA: TGTGCCAGCACCGAACTCAGGACAGGGGGCAGGGAGACCCAGTACTTC.

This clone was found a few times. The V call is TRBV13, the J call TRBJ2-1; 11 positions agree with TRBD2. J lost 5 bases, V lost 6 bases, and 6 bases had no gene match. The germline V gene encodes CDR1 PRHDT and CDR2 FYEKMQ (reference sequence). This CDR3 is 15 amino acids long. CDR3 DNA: TGTGCCAGCAGGCTAGCGGGGGGCCGAAACAATGAGCAGTTCTTC. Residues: CASRLAGGRNNEQFF. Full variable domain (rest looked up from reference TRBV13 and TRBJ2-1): AAGVIQSPRHLIKEKRETATLKCYPIPRHDTVYWYQQGPGQDPQFLISFYEKMQSDKGSIPDRFSAQQFSDYHSELNMSSLELGDSALYFCASRLAGGRNNEQFFGPGTRLTVL.